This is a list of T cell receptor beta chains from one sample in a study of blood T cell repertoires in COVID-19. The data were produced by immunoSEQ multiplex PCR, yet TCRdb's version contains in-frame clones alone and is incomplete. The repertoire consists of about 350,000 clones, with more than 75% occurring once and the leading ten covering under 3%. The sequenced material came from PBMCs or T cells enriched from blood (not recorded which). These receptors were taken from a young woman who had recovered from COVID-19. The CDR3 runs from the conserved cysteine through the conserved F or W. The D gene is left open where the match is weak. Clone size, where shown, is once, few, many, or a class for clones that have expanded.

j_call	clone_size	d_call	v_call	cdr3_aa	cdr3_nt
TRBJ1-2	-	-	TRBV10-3	CAISEVAGTNYGYTF	TGTGCCATCAGTGAGGTAGCAGGGACTAACTATGGCTACACCTTC
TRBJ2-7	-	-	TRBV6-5	CASSKGPAYEQYF	TGTGCCAGCAGTAAGGGGCCCGCCTACGAGCAGTACTTC
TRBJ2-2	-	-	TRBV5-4	CASSLRGAYTGELFF	TGTGCCAGCAGCCTTCGGGGGGCGTACACCGGGGAGCTGTTTTTT
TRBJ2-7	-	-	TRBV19	CASSRVQGYEQYF	TGTGCCAGTAGCAGGGTCCAGGGCTACGAGCAGTACTTC
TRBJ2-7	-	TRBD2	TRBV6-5	CASSYSYLAGDYEQYF	TGTGCCAGCAGTTACTCGTATCTAGCGGGAGATTACGAGCAGTACTTC
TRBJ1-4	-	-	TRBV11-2	CASSQMWQSEKLFF	TGTGCCAGCAGCCAGATGTGGCAGTCGGAAAAACTGTTTTTT
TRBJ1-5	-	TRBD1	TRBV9	CASSVGQSINQPQHF	TGTGCCAGCAGCGTGGGACAGAGCATCAATCAGCCCCAGCATTTT
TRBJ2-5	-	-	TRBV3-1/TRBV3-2	CASSQSTETQYF	TGTGCCAGCAGCCAATCTACGGAGACCCAGTACTTC
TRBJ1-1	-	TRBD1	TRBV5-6	CASSWDRGQKRKSEAFF	TGTGCCAGCAGCTGGGACAGGGGGCAGAAGAGGAAATCTGAAGCTTTCTTT
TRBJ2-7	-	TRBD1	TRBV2	CASTLTGGEQYF	TGTGCCAGCACCTTGACAGGGGGCGAGCAGTACTTC
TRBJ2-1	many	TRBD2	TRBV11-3	CASSLDQGGSGVTYNEQFF	TGTGCCAGCAGCTTAGATCAGGGAGGTAGCGGGGTGACCTACAATGAGCAGTTCTTC